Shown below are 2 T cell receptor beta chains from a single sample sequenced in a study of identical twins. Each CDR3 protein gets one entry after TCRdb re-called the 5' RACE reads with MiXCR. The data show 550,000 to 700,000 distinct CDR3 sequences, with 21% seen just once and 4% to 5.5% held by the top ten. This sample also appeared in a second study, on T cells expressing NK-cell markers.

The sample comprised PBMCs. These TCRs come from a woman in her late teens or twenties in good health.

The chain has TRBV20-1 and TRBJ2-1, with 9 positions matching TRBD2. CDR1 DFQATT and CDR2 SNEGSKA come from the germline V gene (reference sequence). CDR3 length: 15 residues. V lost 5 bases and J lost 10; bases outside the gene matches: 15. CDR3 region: CSAPFPRGGAWEQFF. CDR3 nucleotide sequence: TGCAGTGCTCCCTTCCCACGCGGGGGGGCATGGGAGCAGTTCTTC.

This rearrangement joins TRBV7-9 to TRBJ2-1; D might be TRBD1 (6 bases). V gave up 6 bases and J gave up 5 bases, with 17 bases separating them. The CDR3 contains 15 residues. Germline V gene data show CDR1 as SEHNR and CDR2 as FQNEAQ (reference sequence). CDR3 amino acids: CASSSAGATNNEQFF. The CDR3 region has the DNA TGTGCCAGCAGTTCCGCAGGGGCCACAAACAATGAGCAGTTCTTC.